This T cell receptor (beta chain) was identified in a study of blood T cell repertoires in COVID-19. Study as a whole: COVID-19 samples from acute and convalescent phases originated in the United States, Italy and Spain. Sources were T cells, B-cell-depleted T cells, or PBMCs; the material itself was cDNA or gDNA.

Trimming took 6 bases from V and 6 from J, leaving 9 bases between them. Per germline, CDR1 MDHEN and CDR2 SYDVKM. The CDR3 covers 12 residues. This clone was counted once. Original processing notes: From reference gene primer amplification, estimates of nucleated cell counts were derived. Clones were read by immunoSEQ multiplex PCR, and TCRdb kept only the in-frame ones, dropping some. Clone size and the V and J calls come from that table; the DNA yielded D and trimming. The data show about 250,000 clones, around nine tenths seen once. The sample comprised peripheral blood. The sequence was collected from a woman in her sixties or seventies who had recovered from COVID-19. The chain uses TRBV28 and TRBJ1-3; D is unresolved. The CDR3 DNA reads TGTGCCAGCAGGAGGGAAAAAAACACCATATATTTT. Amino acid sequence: CASRREKNTIYF.